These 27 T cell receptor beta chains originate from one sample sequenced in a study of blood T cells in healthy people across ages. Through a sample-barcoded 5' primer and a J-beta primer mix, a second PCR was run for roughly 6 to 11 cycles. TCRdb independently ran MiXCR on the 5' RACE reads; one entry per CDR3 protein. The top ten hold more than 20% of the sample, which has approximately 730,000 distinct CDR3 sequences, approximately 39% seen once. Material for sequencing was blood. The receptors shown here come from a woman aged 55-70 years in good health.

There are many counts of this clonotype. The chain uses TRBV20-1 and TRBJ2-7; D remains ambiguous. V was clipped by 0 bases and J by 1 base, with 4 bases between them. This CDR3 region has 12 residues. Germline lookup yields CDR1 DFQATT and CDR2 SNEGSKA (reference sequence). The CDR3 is CSARDPSYEQYF. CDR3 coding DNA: TGCAGTGCTAGAGATCCTTCCTACGAGCAGTACTTC.

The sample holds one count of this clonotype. CDR3: CASSLDRKRPYNEQYF. For the CDR3, the DNA is TGTGCCAGCAGCCTAGACAGAAAACGACCCTACAATGAGCAGTACTTC. V usage is TRBV14 and J usage is TRBJ2-7; a weak D match, TRBD1 (5 bases). Trimming removed 4 bases from V and 7 bases from J, with 23 bases in between. Per the germline V gene, CDR1 is SGHDN and CDR2 is FVKESK. CDR3 length: 16 residues. The full variable domain, its missing parts supplied by reference TRBV14 and TRBJ2-7, is EAGVTQFPSHSVIEKGQTVTLRCDPISGHDNLYWYRRVMGKEIKFLLHFVKESKQDESGMPNNRFLAERTGGTYSTLKVQPAELEDSGVYFCASSLDRKRPYNEQYFGPGTRLTVT.

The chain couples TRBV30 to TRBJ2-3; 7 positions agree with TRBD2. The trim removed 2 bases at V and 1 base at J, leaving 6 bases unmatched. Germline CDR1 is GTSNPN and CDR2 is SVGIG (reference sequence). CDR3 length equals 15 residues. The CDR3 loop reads CAWSPSGARTDTQYF. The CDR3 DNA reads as TGTGCCTGGAGTCCAAGCGGGGCCCGCACAGATACGCAGTATTTT. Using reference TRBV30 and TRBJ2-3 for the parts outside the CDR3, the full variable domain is SQTIHQWPATLVQPVGSPLSLECTVEGTSNPNLYWYRQAAGRGLQLLFYSVGIGQISSEVPQNLSASRPQDRQFILSSKKLLLSDSGFYLCAWSPSGARTDTQYFGPGTRLTVL.

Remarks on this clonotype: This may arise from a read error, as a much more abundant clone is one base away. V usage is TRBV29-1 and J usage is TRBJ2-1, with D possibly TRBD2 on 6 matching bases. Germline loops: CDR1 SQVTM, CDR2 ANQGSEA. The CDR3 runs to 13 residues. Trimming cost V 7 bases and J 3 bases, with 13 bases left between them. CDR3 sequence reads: CSGRGLGYNEQFF. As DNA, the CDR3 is TGCAGCGGTCGGGGGTTAGGCTACAATGAGCAGTTCTTC.

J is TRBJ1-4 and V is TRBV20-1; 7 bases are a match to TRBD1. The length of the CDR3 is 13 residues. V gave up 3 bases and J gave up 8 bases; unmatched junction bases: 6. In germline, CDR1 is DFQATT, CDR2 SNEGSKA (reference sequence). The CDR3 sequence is CSASGIGGEKLFF. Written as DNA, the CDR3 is TGCAGTGCTAGTGGAATAGGGGGCGAAAAACTGTTTTTT.

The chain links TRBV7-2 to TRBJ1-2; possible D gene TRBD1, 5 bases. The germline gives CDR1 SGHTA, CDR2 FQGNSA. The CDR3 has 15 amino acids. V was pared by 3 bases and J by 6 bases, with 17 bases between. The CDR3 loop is CASSFGPTERHGYTF. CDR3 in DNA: TGTGCCAGCAGCTTCGGACCGACAGAAAGGCATGGCTACACCTTC.

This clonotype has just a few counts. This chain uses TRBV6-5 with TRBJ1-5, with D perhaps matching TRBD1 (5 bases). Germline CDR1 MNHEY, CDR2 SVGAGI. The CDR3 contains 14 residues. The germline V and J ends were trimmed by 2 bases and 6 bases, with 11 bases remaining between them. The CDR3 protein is CASSYESGTQPQHF. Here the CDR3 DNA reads TGTGCCAGCAGTTACGAGTCAGGGACTCAGCCCCAGCATTTT.

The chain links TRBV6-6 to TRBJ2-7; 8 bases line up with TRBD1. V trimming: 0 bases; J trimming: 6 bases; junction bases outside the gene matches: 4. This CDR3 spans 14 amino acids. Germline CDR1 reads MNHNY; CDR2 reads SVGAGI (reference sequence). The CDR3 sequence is CASSYSSGGGEQYF. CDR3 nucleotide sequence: TGTGCCAGCAGTTACTCGTCAGGGGGCGGCGAGCAGTACTTC.

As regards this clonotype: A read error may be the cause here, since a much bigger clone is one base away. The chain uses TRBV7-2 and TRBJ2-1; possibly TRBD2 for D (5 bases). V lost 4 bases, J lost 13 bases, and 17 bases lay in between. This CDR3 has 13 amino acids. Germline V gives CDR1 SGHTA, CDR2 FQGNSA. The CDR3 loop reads CASSSGNQETQFF. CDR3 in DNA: TGTGCCAGCAGCTCGGGGAATCAGGAGACCCAGTTCTTC.

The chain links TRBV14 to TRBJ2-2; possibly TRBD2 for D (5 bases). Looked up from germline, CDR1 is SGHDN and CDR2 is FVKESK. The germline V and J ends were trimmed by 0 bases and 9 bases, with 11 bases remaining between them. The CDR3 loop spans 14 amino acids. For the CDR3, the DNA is TGTGCCAGCAGCCAAGATCTCGGGGATAGGGAGCTGTTTTTT. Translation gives CASSQDLGDRELFF.

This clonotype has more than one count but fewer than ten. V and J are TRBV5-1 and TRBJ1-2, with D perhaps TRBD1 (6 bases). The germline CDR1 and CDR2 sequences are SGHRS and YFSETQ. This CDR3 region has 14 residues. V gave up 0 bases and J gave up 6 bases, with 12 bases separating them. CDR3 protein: CASSLEWGPHGYTF. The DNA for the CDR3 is TGCGCCAGCAGCTTGGAGTGGGGGCCCCATGGCTACACCTTC.

In DNA, the CDR3 is TGTGCCAGCAGCTTGAACTACAGGGCTGGCTACACCTTC. Translation gives CASSLNYRAGYTF. The gene calls are TRBV5-6 and TRBJ1-2, with D perhaps TRBD1 (6 bases). Germline V lookup: CDR1 SGHDT, CDR2 YYEEEE. CDR3 length equals 13 residues. The V and J ends lost 1 base and 7 bases respectively, with 11 bases between them.

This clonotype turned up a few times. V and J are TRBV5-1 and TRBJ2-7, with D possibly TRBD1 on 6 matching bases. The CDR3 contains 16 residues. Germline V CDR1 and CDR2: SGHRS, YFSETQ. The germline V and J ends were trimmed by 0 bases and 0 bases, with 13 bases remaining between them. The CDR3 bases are TGCGCCAGCAGCTTGGCCGCCGACAGGCACTCCTACGAGCAGTACTTC. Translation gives CASSLAADRHSYEQYF.

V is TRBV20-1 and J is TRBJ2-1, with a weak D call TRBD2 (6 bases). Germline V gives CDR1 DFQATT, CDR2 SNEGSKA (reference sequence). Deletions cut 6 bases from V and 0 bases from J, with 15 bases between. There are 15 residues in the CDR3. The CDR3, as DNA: TGCAGTGCCGGGGGTGGGGGAAGCTCCTACAATGAGCAGTTCTTC. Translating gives CSAGGGGSSYNEQFF.

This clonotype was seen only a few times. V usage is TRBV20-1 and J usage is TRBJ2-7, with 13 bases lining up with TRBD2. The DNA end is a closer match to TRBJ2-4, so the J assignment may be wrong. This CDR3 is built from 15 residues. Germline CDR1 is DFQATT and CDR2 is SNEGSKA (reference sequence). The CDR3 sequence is CSAGPGLAGPNIQYF. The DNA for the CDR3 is TGCAGTGCGGGGCCGGGACTAGCGGGACCTAACATTCAGTACTTC.

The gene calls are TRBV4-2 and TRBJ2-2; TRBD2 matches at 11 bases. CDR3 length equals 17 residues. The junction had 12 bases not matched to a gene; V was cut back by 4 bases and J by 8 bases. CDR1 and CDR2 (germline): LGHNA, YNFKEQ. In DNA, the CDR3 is TGTGCCAGCAGCCCTTTTTTCCTAGCGGGAGGTACTGGGGAGCTGTTTTTT. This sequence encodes CASSPFFLAGGTGELFF.

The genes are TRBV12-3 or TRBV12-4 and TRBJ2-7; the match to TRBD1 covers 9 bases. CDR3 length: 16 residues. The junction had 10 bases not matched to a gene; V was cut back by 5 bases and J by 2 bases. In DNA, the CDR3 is TGTGCCAGCAGTCGCCCCCCGGGACAGGGCACCTACGAGCAGTACTTC. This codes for CASSRPPGQGTYEQYF.

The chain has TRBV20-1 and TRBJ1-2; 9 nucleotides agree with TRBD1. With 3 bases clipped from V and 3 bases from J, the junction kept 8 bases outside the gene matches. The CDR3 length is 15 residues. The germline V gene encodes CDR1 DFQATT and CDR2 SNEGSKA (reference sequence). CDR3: CSARGDRGRDYGYTF. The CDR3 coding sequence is TGCAGTGCTAGGGGAGACAGGGGGAGAGACTATGGCTACACCTTC.

DNA of the CDR3: TGTGCCAGCAGTTCGGACAGGGGTAGACGTGGCTACACCTTC. It translates to CASSSDRGRRGYTF. The gene calls are TRBV12-3 or TRBV12-4 and TRBJ1-2; TRBD1 matches at 9 bases. V lost 4 bases, J lost 7 bases, and 7 bases stayed unmatched. The CDR3 totals 14 residues.

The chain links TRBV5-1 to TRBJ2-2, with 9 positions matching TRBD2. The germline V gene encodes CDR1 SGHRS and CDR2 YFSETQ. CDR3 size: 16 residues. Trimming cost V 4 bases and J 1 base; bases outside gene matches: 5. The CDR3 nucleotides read TGCGCCAGCAGCACGCTAGCGGGAATGAACACCGGGGAGCTGTTTTTT. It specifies CASSTLAGMNTGELFF.

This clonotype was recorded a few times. As DNA, the CDR3 is TGTGCCATGGGCTCCGTTAGCGGGGCCTCCTACAATGAGCAGTTCTTC. Its protein product is CAMGSVSGASYNEQFF. This chain uses TRBV10-3 with TRBJ2-1; 8 positions agree with TRBD2. There are 16 residues in the CDR3. V was pared by 9 bases and J by 0 bases, with 10 bases of the junction left unmatched. Per germline, CDR1 ENHRY and CDR2 SYGVKD.

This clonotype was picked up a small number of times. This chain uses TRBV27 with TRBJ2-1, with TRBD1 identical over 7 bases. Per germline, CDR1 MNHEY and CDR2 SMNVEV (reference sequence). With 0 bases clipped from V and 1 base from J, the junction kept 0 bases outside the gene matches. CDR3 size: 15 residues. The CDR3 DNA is TGTGCCAGCAGTTTATCACAGGGGTCCTACAATGAGCAGTTCTTC. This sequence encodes CASSLSQGSYNEQFF.

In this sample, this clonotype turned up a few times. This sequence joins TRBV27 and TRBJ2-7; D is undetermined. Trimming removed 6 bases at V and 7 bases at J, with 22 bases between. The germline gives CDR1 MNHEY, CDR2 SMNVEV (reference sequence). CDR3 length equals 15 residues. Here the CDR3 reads CASRDSGPLPDEQYF. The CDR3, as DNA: TGTGCCAGCAGAGATAGTGGACCCTTACCCGATGAGCAGTACTTC.

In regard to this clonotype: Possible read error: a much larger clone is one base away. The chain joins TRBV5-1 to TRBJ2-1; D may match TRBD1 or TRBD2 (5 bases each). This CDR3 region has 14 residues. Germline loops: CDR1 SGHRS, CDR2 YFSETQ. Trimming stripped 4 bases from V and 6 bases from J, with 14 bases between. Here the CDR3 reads CASSTGTTGNEQFF. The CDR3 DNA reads TGCGCCAGCAGCACCGGGACCACGGGCAATGAGCAGTTCTTC.

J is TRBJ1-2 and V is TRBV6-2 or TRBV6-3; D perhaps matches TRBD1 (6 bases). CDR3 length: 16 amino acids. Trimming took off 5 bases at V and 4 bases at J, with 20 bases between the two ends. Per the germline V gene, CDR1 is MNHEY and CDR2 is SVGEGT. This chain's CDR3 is CASSPPTGLYGYGYTF. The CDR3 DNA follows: TGTGCCAGCAGTCCGCCGACAGGCCTCTATGGCTATGGCTACACCTTC.

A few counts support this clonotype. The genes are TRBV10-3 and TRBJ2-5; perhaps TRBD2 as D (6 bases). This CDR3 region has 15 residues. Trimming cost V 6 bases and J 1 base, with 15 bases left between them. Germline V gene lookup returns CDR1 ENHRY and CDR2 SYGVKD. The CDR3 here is CAIRDFVGGQETQYF. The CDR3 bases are TGTGCCATCAGGGACTTTGTGGGGGGCCAAGAGACCCAGTACTTC.

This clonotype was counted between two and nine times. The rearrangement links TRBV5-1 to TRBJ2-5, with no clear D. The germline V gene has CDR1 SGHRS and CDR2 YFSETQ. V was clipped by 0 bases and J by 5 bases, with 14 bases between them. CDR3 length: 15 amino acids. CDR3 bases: TGCGCCAGCAGCTTGGGTGGGTACGGAACCGAGACCCAGTACTTC. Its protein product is CASSLGGYGTETQYF.